This passage covers 2 T cell receptor beta chains from one sample sequenced in a study of human T cells and chemical hapten exposure. Each CDR3 protein is one row after TCRdb ran MiXCR on the RACE reads. In the table there are about 380,000 distinct CDR3 sequences, about 4.8% of which are singletons. The time point denotes: patch test 1, 2 weeks after DPC sensitization. Regarding treatment: therapeutic diphenylcyclopropenone sensitization with weekly scalp DPC. The material sequenced was whole blood, taken in connection with sensitization to the hapten diphenylcyclopropenone (DPC). The source of these receptors is a woman in her forties or fifties with alopecia areata. Some clones in this sample may be carry-over from other donors' samples.

This clonotype was counted many times. The chain couples TRBV28 to TRBJ2-1, with 9 bases matching TRBD1. The germline CDR1 and CDR2 sequences are MDHEN and SYDVKM. The CDR3 is 16 amino acids. Trimming took 6 bases from V and 6 from J; bases not matched to a gene: 12. CDR3 nucleotides: TGTGCCAGCAGGCCCCTACAGGGGGCGATTATCAATGAGCAGTTCTTC. Its protein is CASRPLQGAIINEQFF.

This clonotype was seen ten or more times. The CDR3 reads CASSQRLDGLNQPQHF. CDR3 nucleotide sequence: TGTGCCAGCAGCCAACGGTTGGACGGGTTAAATCAGCCCCAGCATTTT. This chain uses TRBV3-1 with TRBJ1-5, with D unresolved. Per germline, CDR1 LGHDT and CDR2 YNNKEL (reference sequence). Trimming left V 2 bases short and J 4 bases short, with 15 bases between. This CDR3 comprises 16 residues. Together with reference TRBV3-1 and TRBJ1-5, the CDR3 gives the full variable domain: DTAVSQTPKYLVTQMGNDKSIKCEQNLGHDTMYWYKQDSKKFLKIMFSYNNKELIINETVPNRFSPKSPDKAHLNLHINSLELGDSAVYFCASSQRLDGLNQPQHFGDGTRLSIL.